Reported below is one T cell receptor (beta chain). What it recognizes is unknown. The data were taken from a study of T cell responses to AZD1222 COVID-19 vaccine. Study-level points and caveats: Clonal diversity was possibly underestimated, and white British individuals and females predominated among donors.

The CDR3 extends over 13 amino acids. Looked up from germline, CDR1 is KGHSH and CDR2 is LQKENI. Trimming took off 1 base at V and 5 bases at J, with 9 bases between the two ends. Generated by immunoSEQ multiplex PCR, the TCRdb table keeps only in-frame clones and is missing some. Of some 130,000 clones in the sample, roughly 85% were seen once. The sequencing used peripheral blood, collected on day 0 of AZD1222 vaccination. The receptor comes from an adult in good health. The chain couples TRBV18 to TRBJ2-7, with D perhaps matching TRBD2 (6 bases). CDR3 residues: CASSPRRGHEQYF. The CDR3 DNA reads TGTGCCAGCTCACCACGGCGGGGACACGAGCAGTACTTC.